This T cell receptor beta chain was observed in a study of spatial heterogeneity in lung cancer. In TCRdb, the 5' RACE reads were re-called with MiXCR into one record per CDR3 protein. The sample records 4,000 or so distinct CDR3 sequences, about a fifth being singletons. This clonotype occurred many times. Time point: sample taken at primary tumor resection. The authors sequenced whole RNA from tumor, nontumor lung or frozen PBMC without sorting. Trimming cost V 1 base and J 3 bases; bases outside gene matches: 15. From germline, CDR1 is LGHDT and CDR2 YNNKEL (reference sequence). This CDR3 comprises 18 residues.

The receptor's source is a female donor with early-stage non-small cell lung cancer. The sample was normal lung tissue next to the tumor, taken at surgery. This chain joins TRBV3-1 and TRBJ2-7; the match to TRBD2 covers 7 bases. The CDR3 is CASSQVPTGGPGLYEQYF. The CDR3 nucleotides are TGTGCCAGCAGCCAAGTTCCAACGGGAGGCCCCGGCCTCTACGAGCAGTACTTC.